A selection of T cell receptor beta chains follows, all from one sample in a study of cytomegalovirus exposure and HLA in healthy donors. Method: immunoSEQ multiplex PCR; TCRdb's copy keeps in-frame clones and lacks some. Of over 100,000 clones listed, roughly 68% are singletons. The specimen was PBMCs. Receptors were obtained from a woman aged 25-40 years in good health and CMV-seronegative. CDR3s include the opening cysteine and the closing phenylalanine or tryptophan. Each record gives: J gene, V gene, clone size, D gene, CDR3 DNA, CDR3 protein. D genes are given only for firm matches. For some rows the clone size is stated as once, few or many, or as a class when expanded; others skip it.

j_gene: TRBJ2-3; v_gene: TRBV2; abundance: -; d_gene: -; CDR3nt: TGTGCCAGCAGAATCGGAGCCCCGGCGCAGTATTTT; CDR3aa: CASRIGAPAQYF
j_gene: TRBJ1-2; v_gene: TRBV5-1; abundance: -; d_gene: TRBD1; CDR3nt: TGCGCCAGCAGCTTGGACGGACAGGCCCCAAACTTC; CDR3aa: CASSLDGQAPNF
j_gene: TRBJ2-7; v_gene: TRBV19; abundance: -; d_gene: TRBD2; CDR3nt: TGTGCCAGTAGTATGGCTTCTGGGCTAGCGGGACACGAGCAGTACTTC; CDR3aa: CASSMASGLAGHEQYF
j_gene: TRBJ1-4; v_gene: TRBV25-1; abundance: -; d_gene: TRBD1; CDR3nt: TGTGCCAGCAGTGAATATACAGGGGTCGAAAAACTGTTTTTT; CDR3aa: CASSEYTGVEKLFF
j_gene: TRBJ2-5; v_gene: TRBV4-1; abundance: -; d_gene: -; CDR3nt: TGCGCCAGCAGCCAAGATTTGGCCGGGTCCCAGTACTTC; CDR3aa: CASSQDLAGSQYF
j_gene: TRBJ2-1; v_gene: TRBV5-4; abundance: -; d_gene: -; CDR3nt: TGTGCCAGCAACTCGGGCGGGGCGGGCTCCTACAATGAGCAGTTCTTC; CDR3aa: CASNSGGAGSYNEQFF
j_gene: TRBJ1-4; v_gene: TRBV5-1; abundance: -; d_gene: -; CDR3nt: TGCGCCAGCAGCGATTCCGGGACTATAAATGAAAAACTGTTTTTT; CDR3aa: CASSDSGTINEKLFF
j_gene: TRBJ1-2; v_gene: TRBV28; abundance: -; d_gene: TRBD1; CDR3nt: TGTGCCAGTAAACAGGGGAAGGGCTACACCTTC; CDR3aa: CASKQGKGYTF
j_gene: TRBJ2-1; v_gene: TRBV4-2; abundance: once; d_gene: -; CDR3nt: TGTGCCAGCAGCCAAGATCAGGGGGGTGAGCAGTTCTTC; CDR3aa: CASSQDQGGEQFF
j_gene: TRBJ2-7; v_gene: TRBV5-4; abundance: -; d_gene: -; CDR3nt: TGTGCCAGCAGCTCAAACTACGAGCAGTACTTC; CDR3aa: CASSSNYEQYF
j_gene: TRBJ1-1; v_gene: TRBV11-2; abundance: -; d_gene: -; CDR3nt: TGTGCCAGCAGCTTAAATCCGAAGCTAGATGGAGCTTTCTTT; CDR3aa: CASSLNPKLDGAFF
j_gene: TRBJ2-7; v_gene: TRBV5-1; abundance: -; d_gene: TRBD1; CDR3nt: TGCGCCAGCAGCTTGGGTCCGGGACAGGGCTCCTACGAGCAGTACTTC; CDR3aa: CASSLGPGQGSYEQYF
j_gene: TRBJ1-1; v_gene: TRBV29-1; abundance: once; d_gene: TRBD1; CDR3nt: TGCAGCGCTTGGGACAGGGCTTCTGAAGCTTTCTTT; CDR3aa: CSAWDRASEAFF
j_gene: TRBJ1-1; v_gene: TRBV28; abundance: -; d_gene: -; CDR3nt: TGTGCCAGCAGTTTGCCCGGGACAATTGAAGCTTTCTTT; CDR3aa: CASSLPGTIEAFF
j_gene: TRBJ1-3; v_gene: TRBV9; abundance: -; d_gene: -; CDR3nt: TGTGCCAGCAGTCGCACAGGGAATAGTGGAAACACCATATATTTT; CDR3aa: CASSRTGNSGNTIYF
j_gene: TRBJ2-7; v_gene: TRBV30; abundance: -; d_gene: TRBD1; CDR3nt: TGTGCCGGGCTTACCGGGACAGCCTACGAGCAGTACTTC; CDR3aa: CAGLTGTAYEQYF
j_gene: TRBJ1-6; v_gene: TRBV28; abundance: -; d_gene: -; CDR3nt: TGTGCCAGCAGTTTCCGAACGGGGAATTCACCCCTCCACTTT; CDR3aa: CASSFRTGNSPLHF
j_gene: TRBJ2-3; v_gene: TRBV6-1; abundance: -; d_gene: TRBD1; CDR3nt: TGTGCCAGCAGTGGCTACAGGGGCAGCACAGATACGCAGTATTTT; CDR3aa: CASSGYRGSTDTQYF
j_gene: TRBJ2-1; v_gene: TRBV5-1; abundance: once; d_gene: TRBD2; CDR3nt: TGCGCCCAGAGGAGCGGGGAGGTCAATGAGCAGTTCTTC; CDR3aa: CAQRSGEVNEQFF
j_gene: TRBJ2-5; v_gene: TRBV5-1; abundance: -; d_gene: -; CDR3nt: TGCGCCAGCAGCTTGGATCCAGACCAAGAGACCCAGTACTTC; CDR3aa: CASSLDPDQETQYF
j_gene: TRBJ1-3; v_gene: TRBV14; abundance: few; d_gene: -; CDR3nt: TGTGCCAGCAGCCAAAGGCAGGGTTACGCTGGAAACACCATATATTTT; CDR3aa: CASSQRQGYAGNTIYF
j_gene: TRBJ1-5; v_gene: TRBV5-1; abundance: -; d_gene: -; CDR3nt: TGCGCCAGCAGCTTGTCAGGGGCGAGCAATCAGCCCCAGCATTTT; CDR3aa: CASSLSGASNQPQHF
j_gene: TRBJ1-2; v_gene: TRBV27; abundance: -; d_gene: TRBD1; CDR3nt: TGTGCCAGCAGTTTAGACAGGGGGAACTATGGCTACACCTTC; CDR3aa: CASSLDRGNYGYTF
j_gene: TRBJ2-3; v_gene: TRBV30; abundance: -; d_gene: -; CDR3nt: TGTGCCTCTAGGACGGGACTCGCCACAGATACGCAGTATTTT; CDR3aa: CASRTGLATDTQYF
j_gene: TRBJ2-1; v_gene: TRBV27; abundance: -; d_gene: TRBD2; CDR3nt: TGTGCCAGCAGTATATTAGCGGGAGGGAGATCGAATGAGCAGTTCTTC; CDR3aa: CASSILAGGRSNEQFF
j_gene: TRBJ1-1; v_gene: TRBV6-5; abundance: -; d_gene: -; CDR3nt: TGCGCCAGCAGGGCGGGGGGAGGGGAAGCTTTCTTT; CDR3aa: CASRAGGGEAFF
j_gene: TRBJ2-1; v_gene: TRBV6-4; abundance: few; d_gene: -; CDR3nt: TGTGCCAGCAGTGACGGAGGGAGTTCCTACAATGAGCAGTTCTTC; CDR3aa: CASSDGGSSYNEQFF